Below are 4 T cell receptor beta chains sequenced from a single sample in a study of T cell repertoires in cytomegalovirus infection. TCRdb reprocessed the reads with MiXCR, giving one entry per CDR3 protein. The table lists nearly 650,000 distinct CDR3 sequences, approximately 24% of them singletons, with roughly 8% in the top ten. The sequenced sample consisted of CD8+ T cells from PBMCs. These receptors were collected from a human donor in good health (CMV status not recorded). Some clones in this sample may be carry-over from other donors' samples.

This clonotype has a handful of counts. V usage is TRBV20-1 and J usage is TRBJ2-7; D may be TRBD1 (5 bases). CDR1 and CDR2 from the germline V gene are DFQATT and SNEGSKA (reference sequence). The CDR3 loop spans 14 amino acids. Trimming took off 2 bases at V and 3 bases at J, with 14 bases between the two ends. CDR3 coding DNA: TGCAGTGCTAGATCTGCGGCAGGGTTCTACGAGCAGTACGTC. This codes for CSARSAAGFYEQYV.

The chain couples TRBV6-1 to TRBJ2-7; D unresolved. Germline-derived CDR1 and CDR2 are MNHNS and SASEGT. V was pared by 6 bases and J by 0 bases, with 9 bases between. CDR3 length equals 13 residues. The CDR3 region is CASSSADSYEQYV. The CDR3 nucleotides read TGTGCCAGCAGCAGCGCGGACTCCTACGAGCAGTACGTC.

This chain uses TRBV6-2 or TRBV6-3 with TRBJ2-7, with D perhaps being TRBD1 or TRBD2 (5 bases each). Germline CDR1 MNHEY, CDR2 SVGEGT. The V end was cut by 0 bases, the J end by 4 bases, with 10 bases between. The CDR3 is 14 residues long. CDR3 loop: CASSYSLGEYEQYV. CDR3 DNA sequence: TGTGCCAGCAGTTACTCATTGGGGGAGTACGAGCAGTACGTC.

As concerns this clonotype: This may be a read error, as it is one base from a much larger clone. The chain is built from TRBV19 and TRBJ2-4; D not certain. This CDR3 comprises 16 residues. Germline V CDR1 and CDR2: LNHDA, SQIVND (reference sequence). Trimming stripped 7 bases from V and 2 bases from J, with 18 bases between. The CDR3 nucleotides read TGTGCCAGTACCACGATCAGTGGGAAGTCCAAAAACATTCAGTACTTC. Translated: CASTTISGKSKNIQYF.